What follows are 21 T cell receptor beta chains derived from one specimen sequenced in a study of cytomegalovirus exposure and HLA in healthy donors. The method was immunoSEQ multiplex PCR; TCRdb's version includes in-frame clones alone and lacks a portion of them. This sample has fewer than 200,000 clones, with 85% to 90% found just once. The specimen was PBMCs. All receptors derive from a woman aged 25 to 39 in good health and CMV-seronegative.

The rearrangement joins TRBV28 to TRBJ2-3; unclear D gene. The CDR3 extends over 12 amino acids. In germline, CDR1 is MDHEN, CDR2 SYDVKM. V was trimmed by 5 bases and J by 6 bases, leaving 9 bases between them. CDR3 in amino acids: CASSPPSDTQYF. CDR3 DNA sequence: TGTGCCAGCAGTCCCCCTTCCGATACGCAGTATTTT.

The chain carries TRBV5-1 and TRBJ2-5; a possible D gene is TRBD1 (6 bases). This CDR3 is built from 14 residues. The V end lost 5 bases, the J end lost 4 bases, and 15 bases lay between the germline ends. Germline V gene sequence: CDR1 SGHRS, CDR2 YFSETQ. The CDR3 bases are TGCGCCAGCAGAAAACAGGGAATCCCAGAGACCCAGTACTTC. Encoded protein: CASRKQGIPETQYF.

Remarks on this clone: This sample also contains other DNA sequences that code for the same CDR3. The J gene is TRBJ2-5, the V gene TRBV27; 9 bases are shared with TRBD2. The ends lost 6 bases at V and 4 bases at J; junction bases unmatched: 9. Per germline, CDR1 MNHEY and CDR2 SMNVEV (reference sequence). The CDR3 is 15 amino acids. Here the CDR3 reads CASSPGLAVGETQYF. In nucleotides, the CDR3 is TGTGCCAGCAGCCCGGGACTAGCAGTTGGAGAGACCCAGTACTTC.

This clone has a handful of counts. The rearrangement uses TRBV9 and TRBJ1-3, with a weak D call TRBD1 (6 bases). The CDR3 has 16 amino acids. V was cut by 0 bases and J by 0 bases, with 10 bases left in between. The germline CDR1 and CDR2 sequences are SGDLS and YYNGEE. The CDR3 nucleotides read TGTGCCAGCAGCGTAGGGGACACCTCCTCTGGAAACACCATATATTTT. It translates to CASSVGDTSSGNTIYF.

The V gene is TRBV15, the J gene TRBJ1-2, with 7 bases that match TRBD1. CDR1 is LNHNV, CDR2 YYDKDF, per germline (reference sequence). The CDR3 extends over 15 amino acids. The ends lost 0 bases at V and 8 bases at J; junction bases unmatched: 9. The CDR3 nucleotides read TGTGCCACCAGCAGAGATCCGGGACAGAGGGAAGGCTACACCTTC. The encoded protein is CATSRDPGQREGYTF.

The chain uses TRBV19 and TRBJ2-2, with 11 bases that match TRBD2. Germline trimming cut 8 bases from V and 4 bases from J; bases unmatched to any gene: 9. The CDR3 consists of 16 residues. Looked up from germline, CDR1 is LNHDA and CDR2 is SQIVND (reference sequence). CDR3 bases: TGTGCCAGTGGGAGACTAGCGGGACTACTCACCGGGGAGCTGTTTTTT. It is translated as CASGRLAGLLTGELFF.

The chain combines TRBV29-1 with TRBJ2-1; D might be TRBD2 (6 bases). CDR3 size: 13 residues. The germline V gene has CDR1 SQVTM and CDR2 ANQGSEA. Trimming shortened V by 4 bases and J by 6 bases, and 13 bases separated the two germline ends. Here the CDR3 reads CSVVGGRTNEQFF. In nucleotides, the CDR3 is TGCAGCGTTGTGGGGGGTAGAACCAATGAGCAGTTCTTC.

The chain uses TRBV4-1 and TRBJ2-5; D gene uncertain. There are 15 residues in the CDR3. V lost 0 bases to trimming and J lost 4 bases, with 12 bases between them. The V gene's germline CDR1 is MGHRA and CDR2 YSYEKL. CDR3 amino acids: CASSQDLGSSETQYF. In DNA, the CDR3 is TGCGCCAGCAGCCAAGATTTAGGGTCATCAGAGACCCAGTACTTC.

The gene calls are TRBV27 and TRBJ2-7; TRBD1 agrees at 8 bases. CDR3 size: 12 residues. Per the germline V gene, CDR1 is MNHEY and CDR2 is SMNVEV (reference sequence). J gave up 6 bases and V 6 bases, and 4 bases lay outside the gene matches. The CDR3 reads CASSTTGGEQYF. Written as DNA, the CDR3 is TGTGCCAGCAGCACCACAGGGGGCGAGCAGTACTTC.

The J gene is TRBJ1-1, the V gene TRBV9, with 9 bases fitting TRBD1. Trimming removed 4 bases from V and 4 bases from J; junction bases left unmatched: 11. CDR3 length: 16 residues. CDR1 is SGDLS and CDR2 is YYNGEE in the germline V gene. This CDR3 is CASSPPGTGWGTEAFF. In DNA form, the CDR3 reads TGTGCCAGCAGCCCCCCCGGGACAGGGTGGGGCACTGAAGCTTTCTTT.

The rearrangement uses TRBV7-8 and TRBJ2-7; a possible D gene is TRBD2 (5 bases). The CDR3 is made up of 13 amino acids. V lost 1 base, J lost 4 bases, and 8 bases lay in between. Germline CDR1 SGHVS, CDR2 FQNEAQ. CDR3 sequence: CASSLGLAYEQYF. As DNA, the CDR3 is TGTGCCAGCAGCTTAGGGCTAGCTTACGAGCAGTACTTC.

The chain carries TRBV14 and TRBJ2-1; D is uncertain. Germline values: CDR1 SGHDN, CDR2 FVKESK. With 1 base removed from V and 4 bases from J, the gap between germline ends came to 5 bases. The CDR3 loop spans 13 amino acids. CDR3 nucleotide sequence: TGTGCCAGCAGCCAAGTCGTTTACAATGAGCAGTTCTTC. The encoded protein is CASSQVVYNEQFF.

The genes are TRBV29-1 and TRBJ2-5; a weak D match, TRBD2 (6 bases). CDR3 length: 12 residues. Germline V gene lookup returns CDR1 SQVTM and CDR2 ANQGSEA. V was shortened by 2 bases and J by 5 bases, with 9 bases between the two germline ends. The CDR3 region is CSVELEGETQYF. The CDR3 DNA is TGCAGCGTTGAACTGGAGGGTGAGACCCAGTACTTC.

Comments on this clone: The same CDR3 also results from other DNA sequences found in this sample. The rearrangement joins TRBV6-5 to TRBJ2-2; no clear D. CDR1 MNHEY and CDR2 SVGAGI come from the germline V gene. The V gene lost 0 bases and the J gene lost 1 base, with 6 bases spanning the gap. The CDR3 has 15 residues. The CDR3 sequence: CASSYSFLNTGELFF. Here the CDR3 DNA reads TGTGCCAGCAGTTACTCCTTCTTGAACACCGGGGAGCTGTTTTTT.

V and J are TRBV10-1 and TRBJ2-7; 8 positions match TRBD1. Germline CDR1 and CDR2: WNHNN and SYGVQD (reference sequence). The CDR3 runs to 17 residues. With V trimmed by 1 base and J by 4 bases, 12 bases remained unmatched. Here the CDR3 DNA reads TGCGCCAGCAGTGAGTTCATAGGACAGGGAAAAAGGTACGAGCAGTACTTC. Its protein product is CASSEFIGQGKRYEQYF.

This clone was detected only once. The CDR3 loop reads CASRSVTEAFF. The CDR3 DNA is TGTGCCAGCAGGTCGGTCACTGAAGCTTTCTTT. The rearrangement uses TRBV6-5 and TRBJ1-1; no reliable D call. Trimming left V 6 bases short and J 4 bases short, with 6 bases between. CDR3 size: 11 residues. Germline V CDR1 and CDR2: MNHEY, SVGAGI.

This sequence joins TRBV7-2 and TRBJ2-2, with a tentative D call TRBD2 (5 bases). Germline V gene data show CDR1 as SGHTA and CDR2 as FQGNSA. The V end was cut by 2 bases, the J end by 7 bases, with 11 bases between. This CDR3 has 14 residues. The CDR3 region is CASSLLPGNGELFF. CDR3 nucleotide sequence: TGTGCCAGCAGCTTATTGCCGGGAAACGGGGAGCTGTTTTTT. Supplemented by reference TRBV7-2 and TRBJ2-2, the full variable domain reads GAGVSQSPSNKVTEKGKDVELRCDPISGHTALYWYRQSLGQGLEFLIYFQGNSAPDKSGLPSDRFSAERTGGSVSTLTIQRTQQEDSAVYLCASSLLPGNGELFFGEGSRLTVL.

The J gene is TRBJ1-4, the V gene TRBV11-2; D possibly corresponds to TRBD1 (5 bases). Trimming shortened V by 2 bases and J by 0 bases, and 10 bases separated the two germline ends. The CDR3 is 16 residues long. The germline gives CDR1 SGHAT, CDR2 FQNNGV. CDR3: CASSLLRGATNEKLFF. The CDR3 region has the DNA TGTGCCAGCAGCTTACTCAGAGGGGCAACTAATGAAAAACTGTTTTTT.

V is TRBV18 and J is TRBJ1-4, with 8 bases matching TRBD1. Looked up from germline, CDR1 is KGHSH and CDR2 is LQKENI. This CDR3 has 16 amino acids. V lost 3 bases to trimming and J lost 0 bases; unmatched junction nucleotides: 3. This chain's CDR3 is CASSPDRGATNEKLFF. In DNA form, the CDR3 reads TGTGCCAGCTCACCCGACAGGGGAGCAACTAATGAAAAACTGTTTTTT.

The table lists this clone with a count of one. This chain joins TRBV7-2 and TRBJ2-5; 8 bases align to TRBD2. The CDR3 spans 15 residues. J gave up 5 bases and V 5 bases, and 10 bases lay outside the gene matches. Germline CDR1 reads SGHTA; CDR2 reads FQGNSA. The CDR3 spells CASSQPRGGGETQYF. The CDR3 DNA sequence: TGTGCCAGCAGCCAACCCCGGGGGGGAGGGGAGACCCAGTACTTC.

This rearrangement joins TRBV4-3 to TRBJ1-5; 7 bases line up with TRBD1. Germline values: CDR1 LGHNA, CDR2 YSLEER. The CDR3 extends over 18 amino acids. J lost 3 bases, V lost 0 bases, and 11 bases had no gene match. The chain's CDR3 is CASSQDKGAGYNNQPQHF. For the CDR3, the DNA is TGCGCCAGCAGCCAAGACAAGGGGGCTGGGTATAACAATCAGCCCCAGCATTTT.